The rows below give T cell receptor beta chains drawn from one sample of a study of patients with pleural tuberculosis. Each CDR3 protein is one row after TCRdb ran MiXCR on the reads. The sample holds under 55,000 distinct CDR3 sequences, 7.3% seen once. These receptors were taken from a human donor with pleural tuberculosis. Both conserved end residues are part of each CDR3. D genes are given only for firm matches.

TRBV29-1	14	-	TRBJ2-3	CSARDRGGTDTQYF
TRBV20-1	11	-	TRBJ2-5	CSARTQETQYF
TRBV28	14	TRBD1	TRBJ1-5	CASRDRGRVQPQHF
TRBV2	16	TRBD2	TRBJ2-5	CASTVGRTSVQETQYF
TRBV29-1	14	-	TRBJ1-5	CSVAPEFSNQPQHF
TRBV19	12	-	TRBJ1-5	CATGGSNQPQHF
TRBV11-2	15	TRBD2	TRBJ2-1	CASSPTGTSGNEQFF
TRBV27	13	TRBD1	TRBJ1-2	CASSWTGGAGYTF
TRBV5-4	14	-	TRBJ1-1	CASSSMRMNTEAFF
TRBV29-1	13	TRBD2	TRBJ2-1	CSVQSGSGNEQFF
TRBV19	14	-	TRBJ2-3	CASSIDPAADTQYF
TRBV28	14	TRBD1	TRBJ2-7	CASRDPGQGYEQYF
TRBV23-1	15	-	TRBJ2-4	CASSSSGGSPNIQYF
TRBV11-2	14	TRBD1	TRBJ2-7	CASSIGTEGYEQYF
TRBV20-1	14	-	TRBJ1-6	CSARDGPGNSPLHF
TRBV20-1	10	-	TRBJ2-5	CSAKVETQYF
TRBV2	10	-	TRBJ2-5	CASRVGTQYF
TRBV13	13	-	TRBJ2-3	CASSSTPGDTQYF
TRBV20-1	13	-	TRBJ2-3	CSAKVTGAVTQYF
TRBV4-1	15	-	TRBJ2-5	CASSQDPAVQETQYF
TRBV25-1	15	TRBD1	TRBJ1-1	CASRGTGGENTEAFF
TRBV11-2	15	TRBD2	TRBJ2-5	CASSPGLGSQETQYF
TRBV20-1	11	-	TRBJ2-5	CSASESETQYF
TRBV19	12	-	TRBJ2-7	CASKTGAGEQYF
TRBV19	14	-	TRBJ1-5	CASRTDHSNQPQHF
TRBV10-3	15	-	TRBJ2-5	CAIFEGSYFQETQYF
TRBV11-2	14	-	TRBJ2-5	CASSWKSDKETQYF
TRBV12-3/TRBV12-4	12	-	TRBJ1-1	CASSSGPAEAFF
TRBV29-1	14	-	TRBJ2-5	CSVEDSGLSETQYF
TRBV12-3/TRBV12-4	14	-	TRBJ2-2	CASSLASNTGELFF
TRBV6-4	16	TRBD1	TRBJ2-2	CASRDGTGGFRGELFF
TRBV19	14	-	TRBJ2-3	CASSIGLDTDTQYF
TRBV11-2	12	TRBD2	TRBJ2-1	CASSKVAGEQFF
TRBV20-1	12	-	TRBJ2-5	CSASGHMETQYF
TRBV19	17	TRBD1	TRBJ1-5	CASSIPDRGLSNQPQHF
TRBV6-1	14	TRBD1	TRBJ1-6	CASSTGQGRSPLHF
TRBV4-2	17	-	TRBJ2-3	CASSRRVSGSSTDTQYF
TRBV3-1	15	TRBD1	TRBJ1-1	CASSHFDRGNTEAFF
TRBV29-1	13	-	TRBJ2-1	CSAPMSPRHEQFF
TRBV12-3/TRBV12-4	15	-	TRBJ2-6	CASKLTGSGANVLTF